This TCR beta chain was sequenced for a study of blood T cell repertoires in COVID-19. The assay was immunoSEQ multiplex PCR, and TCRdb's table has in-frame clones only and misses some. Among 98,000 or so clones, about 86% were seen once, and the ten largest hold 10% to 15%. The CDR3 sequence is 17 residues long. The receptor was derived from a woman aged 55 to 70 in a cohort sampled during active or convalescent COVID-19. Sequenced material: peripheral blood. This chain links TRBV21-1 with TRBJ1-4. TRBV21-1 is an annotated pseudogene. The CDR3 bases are TGTGCCAGCAGCAAAGCGGGTGGAGGAAGTGGTAATGAAAAACTGTTTTTT. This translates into CASSKAGGGSGNEKLFF.